The subject of this entry is one T cell receptor beta chain. This sample was included in a study of shared clonotypes between healthy human individuals. Germline V lookup: CDR1 SGHNT, CDR2 YYREEE (reference sequence). Between the trimmed V and J ends, which lost 5 bases and 7 bases, there was a span of 15 bases. The CDR3 spans 14 residues. Only in-frame clones appear in the TCRdb table, and some are missing; sequencing was by immunoSEQ multiplex PCR. The sample comprises a few million clones, 92% of which are singletons, and around 0.38% rests with the top ten. The sample consisted of naive CD4+ T cells from PBMCs. Subset specified: CD45RA+ positively selected. The sequence was obtained from a man in his late teens or twenties in good health. Some clones in this sample may be carry-over from other donors' samples. The chain combines TRBV5-4 with TRBJ2-2, with TRBD1 as a possible D gene (6 bases). CDR3 sequence: CASRPQGSGGELFF. The DNA of the CDR3 is TGTGCCAGCAGACCTCAGGGGAGCGGCGGGGAGCTGTTTTTT.